The 2 T cell receptor beta chains given below trace back to one sample, sequenced in a study of T cell responses to AZD1222 COVID-19 vaccine. Clones were sequenced by immunoSEQ multiplex PCR, and TCRdb holds only the in-frame ones, with some missing. The data contain approximately 100,000 clones, 86% of them singletons. Sample: peripheral blood, taken 28 days after the second dose of the MenACWY control vaccine. Receptor source: an adult who received the MenACWY meningococcal vaccine as a control.

The V call is TRBV4-1, the J call TRBJ1-2; 7 bases are a match to TRBD1. Losses at the gene ends were 4 bases for V and 0 bases for J; bases not matched to a gene: 8. This CDR3 is built from 16 residues. Germline V gives CDR1 MGHRA, CDR2 YSYEKL. CDR3 coding DNA: TGCGCCAGCAGCCCCTCCACCGGGACAGCTAACTATGGCTACACCTTC. This encodes CASSPSTGTANYGYTF.

The chain employs TRBV28 and TRBJ1-1, with 7 bases that match TRBD1. The CDR3 totals 15 residues. Germline CDR1 is MDHEN and CDR2 is SYDVKM. V lost 5 bases, J lost 0 bases, and 6 bases stayed unmatched. CDR3 loop: CASSPTGPMNTEAFF. In nucleotides, the CDR3 is TGTGCCAGCAGTCCGACAGGGCCCATGAACACTGAAGCTTTCTTT.